This T cell receptor beta chain was identified in a study of OX40 agonist ivuxolimab in advanced cancers. Produced via immunoSEQ multiplex PCR; TCRdb's table is partial and in-frame only. The sample lists about 130,000 clones; roughly 92% were seen once. This CDR3 region has 15 residues. The V segment lost 5 bases and the J segment 4 bases; nucleotides outside the gene matches: 8. Germline loops: CDR1 MDHEN, CDR2 SYDVKM. This rearrangement joins TRBV28 to TRBJ1-3; TRBD1 matches 7 bases. This sequence originates from an adult with an advanced solid tumor such as melanoma, head and neck, liver or kidney cancer. The starting material was CD4+ or CD8+ T cells sorted from blood, obtained in a trial of the OX40 agonist ivuxolimab. CDR3: CASSRQGKEGNTIYF. The CDR3 DNA reads TGTGCCAGCAGTCGACAGGGCAAGGAAGGAAACACCATATATTTT.